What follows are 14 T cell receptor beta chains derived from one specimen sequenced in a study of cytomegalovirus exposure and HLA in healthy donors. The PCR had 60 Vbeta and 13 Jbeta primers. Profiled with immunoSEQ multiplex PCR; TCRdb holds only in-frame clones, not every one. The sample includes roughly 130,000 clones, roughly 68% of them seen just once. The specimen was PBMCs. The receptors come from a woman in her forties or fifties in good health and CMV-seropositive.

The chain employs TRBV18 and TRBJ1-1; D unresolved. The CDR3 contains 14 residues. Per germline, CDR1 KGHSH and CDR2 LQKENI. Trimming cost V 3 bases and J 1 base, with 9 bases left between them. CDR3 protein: CASSPPYSNTEAFF. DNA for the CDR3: TGTGCCAGCTCACCGCCGTACTCGAACACTGAAGCTTTCTTT.

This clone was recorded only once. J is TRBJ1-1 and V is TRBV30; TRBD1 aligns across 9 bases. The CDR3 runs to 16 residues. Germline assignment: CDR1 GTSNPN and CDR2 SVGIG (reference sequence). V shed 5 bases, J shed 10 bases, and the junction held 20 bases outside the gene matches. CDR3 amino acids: CAWVHPGTGIRVGAFF. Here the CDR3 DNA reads TGTGCCTGGGTCCACCCCGGGACAGGGATACGTGTTGGAGCTTTCTTT. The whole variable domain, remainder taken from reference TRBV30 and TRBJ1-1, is SQTIHQWPATLVQPVGSPLSLECTVEGTSNPNLYWYRQAAGRGLQLLFYSVGIGQISSEVPQNLSASRPQDRQFILSSKKLLLSDSGFYLCAWVHPGTGIRVGAFFGQGTRLTVV.

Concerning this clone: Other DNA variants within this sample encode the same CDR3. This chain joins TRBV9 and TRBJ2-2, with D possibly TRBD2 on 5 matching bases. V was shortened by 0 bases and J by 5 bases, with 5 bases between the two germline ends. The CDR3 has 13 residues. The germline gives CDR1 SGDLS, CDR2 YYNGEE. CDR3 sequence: CASSVGGTGELFF. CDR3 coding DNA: TGTGCCAGCAGCGTAGGAGGGACCGGGGAGCTGTTTTTT.

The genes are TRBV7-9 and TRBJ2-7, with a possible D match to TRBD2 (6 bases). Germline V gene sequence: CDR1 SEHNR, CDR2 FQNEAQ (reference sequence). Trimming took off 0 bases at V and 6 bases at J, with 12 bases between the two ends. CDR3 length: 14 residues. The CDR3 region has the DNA TGTGCCAGCAGCTTAGCCCCTAGCGCAGGCGAGCAGTACTTC. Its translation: CASSLAPSAGEQYF. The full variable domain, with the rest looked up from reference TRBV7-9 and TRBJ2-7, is DTGVSQNPRHKITKRGQNVTFRCDPISEHNRLYWYRQTLGQGPEFLTYFQNEAQLEKSRLLSDRFSAERPKGSFSTLEIQRTEQGDSAMYLCASSLAPSAGEQYFGPGTRLTVT.

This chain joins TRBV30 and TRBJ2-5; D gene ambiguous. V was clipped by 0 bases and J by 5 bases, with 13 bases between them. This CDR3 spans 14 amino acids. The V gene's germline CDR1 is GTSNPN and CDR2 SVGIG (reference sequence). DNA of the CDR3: TGTGCCTGGAGTGTAGACGCCTTGGGCGAGACCCAGTACTTC. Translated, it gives CAWSVDALGETQYF.

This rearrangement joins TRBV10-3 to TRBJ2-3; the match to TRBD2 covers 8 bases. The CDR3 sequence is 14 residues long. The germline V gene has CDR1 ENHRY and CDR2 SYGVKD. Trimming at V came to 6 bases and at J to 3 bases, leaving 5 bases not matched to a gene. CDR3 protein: CAIRVGGVTDTQYF. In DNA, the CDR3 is TGTGCCATCAGGGTCGGGGGGGTTACAGATACGCAGTATTTT.

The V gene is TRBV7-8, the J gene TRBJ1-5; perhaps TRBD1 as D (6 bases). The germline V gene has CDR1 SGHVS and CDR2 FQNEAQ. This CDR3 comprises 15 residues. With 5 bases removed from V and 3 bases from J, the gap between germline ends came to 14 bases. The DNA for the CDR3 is TGTGCCAGCAGCGAACAGGGTGGCGTCAATCAGCCCCAGCATTTT. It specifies CASSEQGGVNQPQHF.

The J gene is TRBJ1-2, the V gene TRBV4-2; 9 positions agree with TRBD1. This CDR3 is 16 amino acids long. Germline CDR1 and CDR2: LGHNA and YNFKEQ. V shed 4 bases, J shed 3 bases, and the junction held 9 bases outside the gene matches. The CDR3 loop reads CASSPKDRDRDYGYTF. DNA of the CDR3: TGTGCCAGCAGCCCCAAAGACAGGGACAGGGACTATGGCTACACCTTC.

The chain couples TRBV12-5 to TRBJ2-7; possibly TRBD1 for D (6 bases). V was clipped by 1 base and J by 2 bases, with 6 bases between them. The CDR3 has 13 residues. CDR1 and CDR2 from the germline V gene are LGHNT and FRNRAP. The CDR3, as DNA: TGTGCTAGTGGTTTGGGGACAGCCTACGAGCAGTACTTC. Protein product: CASGLGTAYEQYF.

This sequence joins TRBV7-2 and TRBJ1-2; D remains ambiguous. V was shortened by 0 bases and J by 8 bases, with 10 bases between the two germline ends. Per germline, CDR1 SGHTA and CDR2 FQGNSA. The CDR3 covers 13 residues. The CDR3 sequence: CASSLAAGRGYTF. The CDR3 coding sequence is TGTGCCAGCAGCTTAGCGGCAGGAAGGGGCTACACCTTC.

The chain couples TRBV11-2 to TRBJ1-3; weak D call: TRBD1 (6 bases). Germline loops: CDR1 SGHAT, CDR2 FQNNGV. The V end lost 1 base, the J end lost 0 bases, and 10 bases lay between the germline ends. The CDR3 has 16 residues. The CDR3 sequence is CASSLGGTISGNTIYF. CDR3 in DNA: TGTGCCAGCAGCTTAGGGGGGACAATCTCTGGAAACACCATATATTTT.

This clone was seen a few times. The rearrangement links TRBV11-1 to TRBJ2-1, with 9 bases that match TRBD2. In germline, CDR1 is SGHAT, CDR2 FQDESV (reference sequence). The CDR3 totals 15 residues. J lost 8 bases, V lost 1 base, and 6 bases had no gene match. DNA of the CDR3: TGTGCCAGCAGCTTAGAAGCGGGGGGCCCCTATGAGCAGTTCTTC. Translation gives CASSLEAGGPYEQFF. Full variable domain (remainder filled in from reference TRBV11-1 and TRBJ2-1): EAEVAQSPRYKITEKSQAVAFWCDPISGHATLYWYRQILGQGPELLVQFQDESVVDDSQLPKDRFSAERLKGVDSTLKIQPAELGDSAMYLCASSLEAGGPYEQFFGPGTRLTVL.

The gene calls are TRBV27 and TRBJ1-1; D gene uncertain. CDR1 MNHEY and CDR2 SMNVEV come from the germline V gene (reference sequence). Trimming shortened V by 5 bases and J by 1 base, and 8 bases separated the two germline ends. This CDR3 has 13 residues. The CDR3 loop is CASSPDWNTEAFF. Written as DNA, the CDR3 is TGTGCCAGCAGTCCCGACTGGAACACTGAAGCTTTCTTT.

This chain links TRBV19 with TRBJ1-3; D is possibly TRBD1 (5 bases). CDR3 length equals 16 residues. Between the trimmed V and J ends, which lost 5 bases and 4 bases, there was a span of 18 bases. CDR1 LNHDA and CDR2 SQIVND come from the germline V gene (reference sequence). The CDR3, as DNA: TGTGCCAGTAGTCCACCGCTTTGGGACTTCGGAAACACCATATATTTT. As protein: CASSPPLWDFGNTIYF.